Shown below are 10 T cell receptor beta chains from a single sample sequenced in a study of blood T cell repertoires in COVID-19. The table came from immunoSEQ multiplex PCR; TCRdb's copy has only in-frame clones and leaves some out. The sample carries 70,000 to 90,000 clones, more than 75% recorded once. The sample consisted of peripheral blood. These receptors all come from a woman aged 80 or over with acute or convalescent COVID-19.

The J gene is TRBJ2-5, the V gene TRBV6-5, with D unresolved. The CDR3 totals 15 residues. Germline CDR1 is MNHEY and CDR2 is SVGAGI. Trimming took off 6 bases at V and 4 bases at J, with 18 bases between the two ends. CDR3 DNA: TGTGCCAGCAGCCGAAAAACCGAGACGGGAGAGACCCAGTACTTC. Its translation is CASSRKTETGETQYF.

The chain carries TRBV5-1 and TRBJ1-2; D is perhaps TRBD1 (5 bases). This CDR3 comprises 13 residues. Deletions cut 2 bases from V and 3 bases from J, with 8 bases between. Germline-derived CDR1 and CDR2 are SGHRS and YFSETQ. The CDR3: CASSFTGDYGYTF. The CDR3 DNA is TGCGCCAGCAGCTTTACAGGAGACTATGGCTACACCTTC.

V gene TRBV19 combines with J gene TRBJ2-1, with 9 bases aligning to TRBD2. The CDR3 consists of 19 residues. The germline V gene encodes CDR1 LNHDA and CDR2 SQIVND (reference sequence). V gave up 5 bases and J gave up 0 bases; unmatched junction bases: 14. The CDR3 nucleotides read TGTGCCAGTAGTTCCCGGGGGACTAGCTCCCAATTCTCCTACAATGAGCAGTTCTTC. The encoded protein is CASSSRGTSSQFSYNEQFF.

This clone was counted a single time. This chain connects TRBV6-1 to TRBJ1-2; no clear D gene. This CDR3 is 14 amino acids long. Trimming took 1 base from V and 4 from J, leaving 10 bases between them. Looked up from germline, CDR1 is MNHNS and CDR2 is SASEGT. The CDR3 nucleotides read TGTGCCAGCAGTGAAGGATGGCGGTCCTATGGCTACACCTTC. This translates into CASSEGWRSYGYTF.

The chain joins TRBV5-1 to TRBJ1-1; possible D gene TRBD1, 6 bases. Deletions cut 4 bases from V and 2 bases from J, with 21 bases between. The CDR3 runs to 17 residues. The V gene's germline CDR1 is SGHRS and CDR2 YFSETQ. This CDR3 reads CASSRIQGIGENTEAFF. CDR3 nucleotide sequence: TGCGCCAGCAGCCGAATACAGGGTATAGGGGAAAACACTGAAGCTTTCTTT.

The V and J genes are TRBV9 and TRBJ2-1; TRBD2 aligns across 9 bases. The CDR3 spans 15 residues. Unmatched junction bases numbered 5, after V lost 4 bases and J lost 3 bases. CDR1 SGDLS and CDR2 YYNGEE come from the germline V gene. The CDR3 sequence: CASSTGTSSYNEQFF. DNA for the CDR3: TGTGCCAGCAGCACCGGGACTAGCAGCTACAATGAGCAGTTCTTC.

The V gene is TRBV28, the J gene TRBJ2-4, with TRBD2 matching 8 bases. With V trimmed by 5 bases and J by 0 bases, 12 bases remained unmatched. The CDR3 sequence is 18 residues long. Germline-derived CDR1 and CDR2 are MDHEN and SYDVKM. CDR3 loop: CASSPIAAGGIAKNIQYF. The DNA for the CDR3 is TGTGCCAGCAGTCCAATCGCGGCGGGAGGAATAGCCAAAAACATTCAGTACTTC.

The chain carries TRBV18 and TRBJ2-7, with TRBD2 matching over 11 bases. Germline CDR1 KGHSH, CDR2 LQKENI. The length of the CDR3 is 15 residues. After removal of 3 bases from V and 3 bases from J, the junction contained 4 bases not matched to a gene. The CDR3 DNA follows: TGTGCCAGCTCACCTAGCGGGGGGGCGGACTACGAGCAGTACTTC. Protein: CASSPSGGADYEQYF.

The chain links TRBV28 to TRBJ2-7; TRBD1 agrees at 9 bases. This CDR3 comprises 15 residues. Germline-derived CDR1 and CDR2 are MDHEN and SYDVKM. Unmatched junction bases numbered 10, after V lost 7 bases and J lost 3 bases. The CDR3 DNA follows: TGTGCCAGCATAGGGCCGGACAGGGGATACTACGAGCAGTACTTC. Protein product: CASIGPDRGYYEQYF.

This chain uses TRBV6-5 with TRBJ2-7; TRBD2 matches 13 bases. The CDR3 spans 15 residues. In germline, CDR1 is MNHEY, CDR2 SVGAGI. V was clipped by 7 bases and J by 7 bases; unmatched bases: 10. The CDR3 loop is CASNPLAGGPREQYF. The CDR3 nucleotides are TGTGCCAGCAACCCACTAGCGGGAGGGCCCAGGGAGCAGTACTTC.